The 21 T cell receptor beta chains below all came from one sample that was sequenced in a study of blood T cells in healthy people across ages. It was with a sample-barcoded 5' primer and a J-beta primer mix that a second PCR of about 6 to 12 cycles was run. TCRdb reprocessed the 5' RACE reads with MiXCR, giving one entry per CDR3 protein. The sample lists approximately 1.5 million distinct CDR3 sequences; approximately 42% were seen once. Sequencing input: blood. These receptor sequences come from a woman under 30 in good health.

The rearrangement uses TRBV29-1 and TRBJ2-2, with 7 bases lining up with TRBD2. Losses at the gene ends were 4 bases for V and 5 bases for J; bases not matched to a gene: 1. The CDR3 is made up of 12 amino acids. Germline V gene sequence: CDR1 SQVTM, CDR2 ANQGSEA. CDR3 sequence (DNA): TGCAGCGTTGGGGGGGGGACCGGGGAGCTGTTTTTT. Protein product: CSVGGGTGELFF.

This clonotype was counted a few times. The V call is TRBV20-1, the J call TRBJ1-2, with TRBD1 as a possible D gene (5 bases). V was pared by 0 bases and J by 11 bases, with 10 bases between. The CDR3 has 11 residues. Germline loops: CDR1 DFQATT, CDR2 SNEGSKA (reference sequence). For the CDR3, the DNA is TGCAGTGCTAGAGATGCCCAGGGTTACACCTTC. This gives the protein CSARDAQGYTF.

This clonotype was observed a handful of times. An end of the junction differs from the germline gene, which may be a read error. This chain joins TRBV12-3 or TRBV12-4 and TRBJ2-3; D is unclear. The CDR3 has 14 residues. In DNA, the CDR3 is TGTGCCAGCAGTTTGACCAGGAGCACAGATGCGCAGTATTTT. It specifies CASSLTRSTDAQYF.

This clonotype was detected a few times. The J gene is TRBJ2-3, the V gene TRBV5-6; 13 bases align to TRBD2. V shed 4 bases, J shed 1 base, and the junction held 9 bases outside the gene matches. Germline assignment: CDR1 SGHDT and CDR2 YYEEEE. The CDR3 loop spans 18 amino acids. The chain's CDR3 is CASSQLAGGPERTDTQYF. DNA of the CDR3: TGTGCCAGCAGCCAACTAGCGGGAGGGCCCGAACGCACAGATACGCAGTATTTT.

The J gene is TRBJ2-7, the V gene TRBV7-8; 7 bases are shared with TRBD2. The trim removed 5 bases at V and 3 bases at J, leaving 10 bases unmatched. In germline, CDR1 is SGHVS, CDR2 FQNEAQ. The CDR3 totals 15 residues. The CDR3 region has the DNA TGTGCCAGCAGCCCCAGCGGGACTGAAAGCTACGAGCAGTACTTC. Its translation: CASSPSGTESYEQYF. The whole variable domain, remainder taken from reference TRBV7-8 and TRBJ2-7, is GAGVSQSPRYKVAKRGQDVALRCDPISGHVSLFWYQQALGQGPEFLTYFQNEAQLDKSGLPSDRFFAERPEGSVSTLKIQRTQQEDSAVYLCASSPSGTESYEQYFGPGTRLTVT.

The chain links TRBV12-3 or TRBV12-4 to TRBJ2-1; 7 positions match TRBD1. V was clipped by 8 bases and J by 8 bases; unmatched bases: 6. There are 12 residues in the CDR3. The CDR3 is CASRQGRDEQFF. The CDR3 bases are TGTGCCAGCCGACAGGGACGGGATGAGCAGTTCTTC.

The chain joins TRBV7-6 to TRBJ2-5; TRBD2 matches at 11 bases. The J call is uncertain, as TRBJ2-7 better fits the DNA end. Germline V CDR1 and CDR2: SGHVS, FNYEAQ. The CDR3 loop spans 15 amino acids. The chain's CDR3 is CASSLTTSGIREQYF. The DNA of the CDR3 is TGTGCCAGCAGCTTAACGACTAGCGGGATTCGCGAGCAGTACTTC.

The chain recombines TRBV12-3 or TRBV12-4 with TRBJ2-1; 8 nucleotides line up with TRBD2. The CDR3 spans 16 residues. With V trimmed by 1 base and J by 9 bases, 11 bases remained unmatched. CDR3 sequence reads: CASSLVASGPGGEQFF. CDR3 sequence (DNA): TGTGCCAGCAGTTTAGTGGCTAGCGGGCCCGGGGGTGAGCAGTTCTTC.

The CDR3, as DNA: TGCAGCGTTGAACCGGGGGTCACAGATACGCAGTATTTT. Its translation is CSVEPGVTDTQYF. The chain joins TRBV29-1 to TRBJ2-3; tentative D call: TRBD2 (6 bases). V gave up 2 bases and J gave up 2 bases, with 8 bases separating them. The CDR3 runs to 13 residues. Germline V gene data show CDR1 as SQVTM and CDR2 as ANQGSEA.

This clonotype came up a few times. The chain has TRBV10-1 and TRBJ2-5; D might be TRBD1 (6 bases). This CDR3 has 13 residues. Germline CDR1 WNHNN, CDR2 SYGVQD (reference sequence). V shed 2 bases and J shed 5 bases, with 9 bases lying between them. The CDR3 coding sequence is TGCGCCAGCAGTGAGACAGGGAGTGAGACCCAGTACTTC. Translated: CASSETGSETQYF.

This rearrangement joins TRBV6-1 to TRBJ2-1; TRBD1 aligns across 10 bases. The CDR3 is made up of 14 amino acids. Germline V gene data show CDR1 as MNHNS and CDR2 as SASEGT. V gave up 4 bases and J gave up 9 bases; unmatched junction bases: 6. In DNA, the CDR3 is TGTGCCAGCAGTGCGGACAGGGGGAACGCTGAGCAGTTCTTC. Translated: CASSADRGNAEQFF.

V gene TRBV6-6 combines with J gene TRBJ2-7; 8 bases align to TRBD2. Germline CDR1 is MNHNY and CDR2 is SVGAGI (reference sequence). The length of the CDR3 is 15 residues. The J segment lost 2 bases and the V segment lost 10 bases, leaving 13 bases of the junction unmatched. CDR3 amino acids: CATERTSGSTYEQYF. DNA for the CDR3: TGTGCCACCGAAAGAACTAGCGGAAGTACCTACGAGCAGTACTTC.

This clonotype has only a few counts. V gene TRBV18 combines with J gene TRBJ2-3; 10 bases map to TRBD2. This CDR3 spans 17 amino acids. Germline CDR1 reads KGHSH; CDR2 reads LQKENI. Trimming at V came to 0 bases and at J to 0 bases, leaving 3 bases not matched to a gene. The CDR3 DNA sequence: TGTGCCAGCTCACCACCGGGACTAGCGACTAGCACAGATACGCAGTATTTT. The encoded protein is CASSPPGLATSTDTQYF.

The chain has TRBV20-1 and TRBJ2-7; D might be TRBD1 or TRBD2, each matching 5 bases. Trimming stripped 0 bases from V and 2 bases from J, with 14 bases between. The CDR3 contains 15 residues. The germline V gene encodes CDR1 DFQATT and CDR2 SNEGSKA (reference sequence). The CDR3 nucleotides read TGCAGTGCTAGAGACTGGGACCGCGTTGCCTACGAGCAGTACTTC. Translated, it gives CSARDWDRVAYEQYF.

The V gene is TRBV28, the J gene TRBJ1-4; the match to TRBD1 covers 8 bases. The CDR3 consists of 14 residues. J gave up 8 bases and V 7 bases, and 9 bases lay outside the gene matches. The germline V gene has CDR1 MDHEN and CDR2 SYDVKM. The CDR3 nucleotides are TGTGCCAGCACTTCTGGACAGGGAACAGAAAAACTGTTTTTT. Its translation is CASTSGQGTEKLFF. Filled out from reference TRBV28 and TRBJ1-4, the complete variable domain reads DVKVTQSSRYLVKRTGEKVFLECVQDMDHENMFWYRQDPGLGLRLIYFSYDVKMKEKGDIPEGYSVSREKKERFSLILESASTNQTSMYLCASTSGQGTEKLFFGSGTQLSVL.

This clonotype was detected only a few times. The chain employs TRBV20-1 and TRBJ2-1; D is perhaps TRBD2 (5 bases). The CDR3 extends over 12 amino acids. CDR1 is DFQATT and CDR2 is SNEGSKA in the germline V gene (reference sequence). V was clipped by 3 bases and J by 9 bases, with 12 bases between them. CDR3 nucleotide sequence: TGCAGTGCTAGCTATAGCGTGGTTGAGCAGTTCTTC. Its translation is CSASYSVVEQFF.

The CDR3 here is CASSVGDGHQPQHF. DNA for the CDR3: TGTGCCAGCAGCGTAGGGGACGGGCATCAGCCCCAGCATTTT. The genes are TRBV9 and TRBJ1-5; D may be TRBD1 (5 bases). V shed 0 bases and J shed 5 bases, with 9 bases lying between them. CDR3 length equals 14 residues. Germline V gene lookup returns CDR1 SGDLS and CDR2 YYNGEE.

The chain links TRBV6-2 or TRBV6-3 to TRBJ1-5, with TRBD1 as a possible D gene (5 bases). This CDR3 region has 15 residues. The germline V gene encodes CDR1 MNHEY and CDR2 SVGEGT. Deletions cut 2 bases from V and 3 bases from J, with 11 bases between. In DNA form, the CDR3 reads TGTGCCAGCAGTTACGCTTCCGGGACCAATCAGCCCCAGCATTTT. Translating it yields CASSYASGTNQPQHF.

The chain carries TRBV11-2 and TRBJ2-3; TRBD2 matches 7 bases. The germline V gene has CDR1 SGHAT and CDR2 FQNNGV. The CDR3 spans 16 residues. The junction had 7 bases not matched to a gene; V was cut back by 4 bases and J by 0 bases. In DNA, the CDR3 is TGTGCCAGCAGCTATGCTAGCGGAGAGAGCACAGATACGCAGTATTTT. As protein: CASSYASGESTDTQYF.

This clonotype was counted only a few times. The CDR3 protein is CSHERRGEGAYNEQFF. Written as DNA, the CDR3 is TGCAGCCACGAACGGCGGGGGGAGGGAGCCTACAATGAGCAGTTCTTC. The chain is built from TRBV29-1 and TRBJ2-1; 8 nucleotides line up with TRBD2. Germline CDR1 and CDR2: SQVTM and ANQGSEA. V trimming: 8 bases; J trimming: 2 bases; junction bases outside the gene matches: 14. The CDR3 sequence is 16 residues long.

The genes are TRBV7-2 and TRBJ2-1; D may be TRBD2 (6 bases). Germline lookup yields CDR1 SGHTA and CDR2 FQGNSA. CDR3 length: 15 amino acids. V lost 5 bases to trimming and J lost 6 bases, with 17 bases between them. In nucleotides, the CDR3 is TGTGCCAGCAGCCGAACTTCGGGAGAGTCCAATGAGCAGTTCTTC. Amino acids: CASSRTSGESNEQFF.